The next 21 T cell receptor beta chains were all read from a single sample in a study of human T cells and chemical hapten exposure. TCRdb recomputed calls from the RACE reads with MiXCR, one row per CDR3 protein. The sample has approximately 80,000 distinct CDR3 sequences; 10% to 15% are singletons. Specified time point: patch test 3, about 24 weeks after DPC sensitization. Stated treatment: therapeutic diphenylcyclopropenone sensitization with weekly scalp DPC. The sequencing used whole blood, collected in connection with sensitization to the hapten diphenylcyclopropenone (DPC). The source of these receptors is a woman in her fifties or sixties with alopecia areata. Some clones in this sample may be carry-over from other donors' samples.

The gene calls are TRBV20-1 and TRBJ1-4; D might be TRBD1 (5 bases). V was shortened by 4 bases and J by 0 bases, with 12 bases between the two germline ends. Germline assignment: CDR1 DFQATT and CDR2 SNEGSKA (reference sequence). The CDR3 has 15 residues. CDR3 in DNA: TGCAGTGCTACAGGGTACTATGCAACTAATGAAAAACTGTTTTTT. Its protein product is CSATGYYATNEKLFF.

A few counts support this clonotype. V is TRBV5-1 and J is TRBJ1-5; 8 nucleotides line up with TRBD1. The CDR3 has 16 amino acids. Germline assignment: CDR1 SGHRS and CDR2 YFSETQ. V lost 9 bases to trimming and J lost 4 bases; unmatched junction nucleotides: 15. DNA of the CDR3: TGCGCCACCTTCTGTCCCGGACAGGGAATTAATCAGCCCCAGCATTTT. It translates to CATFCPGQGINQPQHF.

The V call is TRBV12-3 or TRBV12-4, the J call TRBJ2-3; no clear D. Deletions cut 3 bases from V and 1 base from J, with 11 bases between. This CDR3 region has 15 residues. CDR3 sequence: CASSLGSFRTDTQYF. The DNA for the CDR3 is TGTGCCAGCAGTTTGGGCAGCTTTCGCACAGATACGCAGTATTTT.

The CDR3 spells CAISESTSGHTDTQYF. CDR3 DNA: TGTGCCATCAGTGAGTCAACTAGCGGACACACAGATACGCAGTATTTT. The V and J genes are TRBV10-3 and TRBJ2-3; 8 nucleotides match TRBD2. Germline V CDR1 and CDR2: ENHRY, SYGVKD. The CDR3 contains 16 residues. After removal of 0 bases from V and 2 bases from J, the junction contained 4 bases not matched to a gene.

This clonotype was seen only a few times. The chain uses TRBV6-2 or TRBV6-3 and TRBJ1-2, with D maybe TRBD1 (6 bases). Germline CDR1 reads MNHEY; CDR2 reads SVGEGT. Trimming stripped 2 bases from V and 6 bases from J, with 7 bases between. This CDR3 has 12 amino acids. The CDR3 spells CASSYTGHGYTF. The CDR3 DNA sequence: TGTGCCAGCAGTTACACAGGGCATGGCTACACCTTC.

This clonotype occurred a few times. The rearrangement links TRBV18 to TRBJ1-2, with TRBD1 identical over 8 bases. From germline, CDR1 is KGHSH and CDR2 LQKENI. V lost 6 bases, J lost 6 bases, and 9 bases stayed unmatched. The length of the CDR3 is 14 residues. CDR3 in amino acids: CASSSSGGFDGYTF. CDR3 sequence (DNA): TGTGCCAGCTCGTCCTCAGGGGGCTTTGATGGCTACACCTTC.

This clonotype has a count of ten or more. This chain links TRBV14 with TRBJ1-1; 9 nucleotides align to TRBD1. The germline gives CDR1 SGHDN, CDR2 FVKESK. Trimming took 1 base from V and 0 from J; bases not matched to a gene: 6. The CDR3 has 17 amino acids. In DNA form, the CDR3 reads TGTGCCAGCAGCCAAGTCCCGGGACAGGGTCTGAACACTGAAGCTTTCTTT. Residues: CASSQVPGQGLNTEAFF.

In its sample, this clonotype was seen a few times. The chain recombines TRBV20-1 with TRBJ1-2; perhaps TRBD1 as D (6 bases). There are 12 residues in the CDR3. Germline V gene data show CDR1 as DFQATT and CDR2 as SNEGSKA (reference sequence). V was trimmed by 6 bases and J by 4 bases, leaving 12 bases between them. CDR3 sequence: CSAPDRFYGYTF. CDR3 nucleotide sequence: TGCAGTGCACCCGACAGGTTCTATGGCTACACCTTC.

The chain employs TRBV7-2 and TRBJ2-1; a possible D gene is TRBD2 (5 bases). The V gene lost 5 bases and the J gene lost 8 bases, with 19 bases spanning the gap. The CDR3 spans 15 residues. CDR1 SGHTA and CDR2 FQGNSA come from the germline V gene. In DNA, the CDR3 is TGTGCCAGCAGCAGCTACGGGCGAGAGGGCCATGAGCAGTTCTTC. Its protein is CASSSYGREGHEQFF.

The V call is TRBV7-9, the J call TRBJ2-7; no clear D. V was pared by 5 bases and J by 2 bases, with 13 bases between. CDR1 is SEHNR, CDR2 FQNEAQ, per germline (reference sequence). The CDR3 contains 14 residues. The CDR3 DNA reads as TGTGCCAGCAGCCCGGGTCAGGCTGCCTACGAGCAGTACTTC. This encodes CASSPGQAAYEQYF.

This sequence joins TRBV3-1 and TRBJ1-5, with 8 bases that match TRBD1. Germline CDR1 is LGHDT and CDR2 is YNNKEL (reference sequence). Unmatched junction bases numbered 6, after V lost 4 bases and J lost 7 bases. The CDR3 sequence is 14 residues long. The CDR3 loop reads CASSPGQGGQPQHF. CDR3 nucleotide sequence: TGTGCCAGCAGCCCCGGACAGGGCGGCCAGCCCCAGCATTTT. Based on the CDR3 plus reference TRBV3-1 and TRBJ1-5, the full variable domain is DTAVSQTPKYLVTQMGNDKSIKCEQNLGHDTMYWYKQDSKKFLKIMFSYNNKELIINETVPNRFSPKSPDKAHLNLHINSLELGDSAVYFCASSPGQGGQPQHFGDGTRLSIL.

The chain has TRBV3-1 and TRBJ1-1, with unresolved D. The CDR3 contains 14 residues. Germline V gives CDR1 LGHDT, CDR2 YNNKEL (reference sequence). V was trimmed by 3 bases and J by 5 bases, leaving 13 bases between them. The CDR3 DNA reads TGTGCCAGCAGCCATGCTATACACGGAACTGAAGCTTTCTTT. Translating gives CASSHAIHGTEAFF.

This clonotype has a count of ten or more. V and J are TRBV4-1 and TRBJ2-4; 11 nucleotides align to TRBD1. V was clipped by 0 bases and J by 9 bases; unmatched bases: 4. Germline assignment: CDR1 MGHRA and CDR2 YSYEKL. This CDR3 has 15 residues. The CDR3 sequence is CASSQDGDRGSIQYF. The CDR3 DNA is TGCGCCAGCAGCCAAGATGGGGACAGGGGGTCCATTCAGTACTTC.

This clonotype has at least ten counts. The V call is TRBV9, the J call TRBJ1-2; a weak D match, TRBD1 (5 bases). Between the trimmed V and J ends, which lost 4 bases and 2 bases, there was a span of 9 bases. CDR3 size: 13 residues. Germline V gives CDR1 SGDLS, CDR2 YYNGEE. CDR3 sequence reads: CASSLDRNYGYTF. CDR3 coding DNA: TGTGCCAGCAGCCTAGACAGAAACTATGGCTACACCTTC.

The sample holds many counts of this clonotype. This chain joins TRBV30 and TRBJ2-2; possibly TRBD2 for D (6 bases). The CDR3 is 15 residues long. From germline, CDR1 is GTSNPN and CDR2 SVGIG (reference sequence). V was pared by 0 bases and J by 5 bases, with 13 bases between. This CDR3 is CAWSVLGGETGELFF. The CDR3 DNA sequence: TGTGCCTGGAGTGTACTCGGAGGGGAAACCGGGGAGCTGTTTTTT.

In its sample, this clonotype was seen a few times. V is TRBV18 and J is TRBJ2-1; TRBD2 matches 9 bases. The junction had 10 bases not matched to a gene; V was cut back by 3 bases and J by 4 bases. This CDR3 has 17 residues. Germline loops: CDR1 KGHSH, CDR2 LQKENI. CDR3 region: CASSPEVGLAFYNEQFF. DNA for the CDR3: TGTGCCAGCTCACCCGAAGTCGGACTAGCGTTTTACAATGAGCAGTTCTTC.

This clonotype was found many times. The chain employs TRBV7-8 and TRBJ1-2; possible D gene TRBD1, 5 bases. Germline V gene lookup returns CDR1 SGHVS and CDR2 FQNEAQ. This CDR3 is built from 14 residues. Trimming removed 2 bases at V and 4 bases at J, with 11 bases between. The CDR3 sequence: CASSLIGGAYGYTF. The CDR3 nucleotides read TGTGCCAGCAGCTTAATCGGAGGGGCCTATGGCTACACCTTC. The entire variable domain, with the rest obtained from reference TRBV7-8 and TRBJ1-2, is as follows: GAGVSQSPRYKVAKRGQDVALRCDPISGHVSLFWYQQALGQGPEFLTYFQNEAQLDKSGLPSDRFFAERPEGSVSTLKIQRTQQEDSAVYLCASSLIGGAYGYTFGSGTRLTVV.

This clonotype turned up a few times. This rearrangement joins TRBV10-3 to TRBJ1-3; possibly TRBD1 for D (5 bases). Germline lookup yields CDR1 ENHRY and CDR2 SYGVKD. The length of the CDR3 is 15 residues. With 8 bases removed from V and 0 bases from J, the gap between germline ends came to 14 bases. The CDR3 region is CAISAGDLSGNTIYF. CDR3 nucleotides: TGTGCCATCTCGGCGGGGGACCTCTCTGGAAACACCATATATTTT.

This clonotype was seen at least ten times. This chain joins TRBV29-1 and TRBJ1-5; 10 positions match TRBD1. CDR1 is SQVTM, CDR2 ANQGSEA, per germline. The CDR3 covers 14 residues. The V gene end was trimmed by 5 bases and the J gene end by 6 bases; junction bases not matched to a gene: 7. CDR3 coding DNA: TGCAGCGTTCTTACGACAGGGGGCATTCAGCCCCAGCATTTT. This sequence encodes CSVLTTGGIQPQHF. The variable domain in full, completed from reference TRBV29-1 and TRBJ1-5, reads SAVISQKPSRDICQRGTSLTIQCQVDSQVTMMFWYRQQPGQSLTLIATANQGSEATYESGFVIDKFPISRPNLTFSTLTVSNMSPEDSSIYLCSVLTTGGIQPQHFGDGTRLSIL.

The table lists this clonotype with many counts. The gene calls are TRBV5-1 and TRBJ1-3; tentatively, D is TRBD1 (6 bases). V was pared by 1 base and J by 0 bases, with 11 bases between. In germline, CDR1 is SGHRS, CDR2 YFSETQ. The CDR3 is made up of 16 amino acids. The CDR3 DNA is TGCGCCAGCAGCTTGAGTACGGACAGCTCTGGAAACACCATATATTTT. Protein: CASSLSTDSSGNTIYF.

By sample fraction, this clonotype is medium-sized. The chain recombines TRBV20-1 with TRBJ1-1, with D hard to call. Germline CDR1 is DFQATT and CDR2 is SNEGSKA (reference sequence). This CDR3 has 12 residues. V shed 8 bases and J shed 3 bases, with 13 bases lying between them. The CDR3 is CSPDKGDTEAFF. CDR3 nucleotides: TGCAGTCCCGACAAGGGCGACACTGAAGCTTTCTTT.